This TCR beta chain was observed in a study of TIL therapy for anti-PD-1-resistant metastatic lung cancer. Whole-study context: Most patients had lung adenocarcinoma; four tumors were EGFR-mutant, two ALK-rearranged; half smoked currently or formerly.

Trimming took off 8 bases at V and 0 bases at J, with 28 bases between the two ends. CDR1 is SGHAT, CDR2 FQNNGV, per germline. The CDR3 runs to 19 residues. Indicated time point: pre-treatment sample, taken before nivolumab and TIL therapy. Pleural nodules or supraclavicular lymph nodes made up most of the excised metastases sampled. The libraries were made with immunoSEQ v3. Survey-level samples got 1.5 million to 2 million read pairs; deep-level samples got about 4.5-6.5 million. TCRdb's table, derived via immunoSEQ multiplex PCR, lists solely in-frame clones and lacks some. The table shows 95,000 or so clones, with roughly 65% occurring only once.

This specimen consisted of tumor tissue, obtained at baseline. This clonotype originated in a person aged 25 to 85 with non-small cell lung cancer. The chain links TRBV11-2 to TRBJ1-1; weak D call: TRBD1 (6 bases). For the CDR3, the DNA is TGTGCCAGCGTATTAGGGGGGCTAATCTCATCCAACATGAACACTGAAGCTTTCTTT. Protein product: CASVLGGLISSNMNTEAFF.